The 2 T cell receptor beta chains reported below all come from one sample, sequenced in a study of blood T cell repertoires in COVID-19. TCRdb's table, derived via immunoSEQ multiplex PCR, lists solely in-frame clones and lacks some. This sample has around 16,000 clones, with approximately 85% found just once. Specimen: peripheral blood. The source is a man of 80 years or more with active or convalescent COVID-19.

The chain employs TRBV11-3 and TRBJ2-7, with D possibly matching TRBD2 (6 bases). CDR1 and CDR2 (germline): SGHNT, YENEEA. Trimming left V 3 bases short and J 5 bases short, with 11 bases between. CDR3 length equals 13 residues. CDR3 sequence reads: CASSFPWGDEQYF. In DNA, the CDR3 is TGTGCCAGCAGCTTTCCCTGGGGGGACGAGCAGTACTTC.

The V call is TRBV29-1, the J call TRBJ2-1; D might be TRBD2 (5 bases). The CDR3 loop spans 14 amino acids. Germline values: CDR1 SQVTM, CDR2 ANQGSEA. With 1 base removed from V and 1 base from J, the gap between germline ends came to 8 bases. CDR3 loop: CSVEGGPSYNEQFF. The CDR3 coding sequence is TGCAGCGTTGAAGGCGGGCCATCCTACAATGAGCAGTTCTTC.